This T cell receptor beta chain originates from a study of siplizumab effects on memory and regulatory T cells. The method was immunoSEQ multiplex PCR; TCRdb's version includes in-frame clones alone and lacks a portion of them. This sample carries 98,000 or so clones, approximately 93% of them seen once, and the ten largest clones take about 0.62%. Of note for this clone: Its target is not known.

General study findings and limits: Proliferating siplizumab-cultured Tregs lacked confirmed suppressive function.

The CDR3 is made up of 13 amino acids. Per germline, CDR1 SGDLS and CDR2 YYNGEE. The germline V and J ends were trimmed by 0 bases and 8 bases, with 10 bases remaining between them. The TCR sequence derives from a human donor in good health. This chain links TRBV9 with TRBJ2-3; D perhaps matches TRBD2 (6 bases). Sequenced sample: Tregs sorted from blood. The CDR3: CASSVGDFPTQYF. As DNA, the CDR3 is TGTGCCAGCAGCGTAGGGGACTTTCCTACGCAGTATTTT.